This note documents a single TCR beta chain sequence. What it recognizes is unknown. This entry is derived from a study of radiotherapy plus CTLA-4 blockade in lung cancer. About the study: The study recorded objective responses in roughly 20% of patients and disease control in under 35%.

The assay was immunoSEQ multiplex PCR, and TCRdb's table has in-frame clones only and misses some. The repertoire has tens of thousands of clones, around 82% of them found once; the top ten carry 0.65% to 0.9%. Focal radiation with ipilimumab CTLA-4 blockade was given to patients with chemo-refractory metastatic non-small-cell lung cancer. Notes on the study in general: Once radiotherapy plus ipilimumab had been given, TCR clones derived from tumor expanded in blood.

Germline loops: CDR1 MNHEY, CDR2 SMNVEV (reference sequence). CDR3 length: 13 amino acids. V was cut by 4 bases and J by 6 bases, with 12 bases left in between. This sequence originates from a human donor with non-small cell lung cancer who had stable disease on radiotherapy plus ipilimumab. V is TRBV27 and J is TRBJ1-2; tentatively, D is TRBD1 (5 bases). This sample comprised peripheral blood, obtained from a patient treated with radiotherapy plus ipilimumab. CDR3 residues: CASSSRDGNGYTF. The CDR3 nucleotides are TGTGCCAGCAGTTCCCGGGACGGCAATGGCTACACCTTC.